This is a list of T cell receptor beta chains from one sample in a study of cytomegalovirus exposure and HLA in healthy donors. Repertoires were generated with immunoSEQ multiplex PCR, while TCRdb's copy carries only in-frame clones and drops some. The sample has some 150,000 clones; 82% are singletons. Sequencing was done on a sample of PBMCs. The receptors were gathered from a woman between 45 and 65 years old in good health and CMV-seropositive. The CDR3 runs from the conserved cysteine through the conserved F or W. The D gene is left open where the match is weak. Rows may omit the clone size; those that give it use once, few, many or a size class.

J gene,CDR3 length,clone size,D gene,V gene,CDR3 protein,CDR3 DNA
TRBJ2-7,13,-,TRBD1,TRBV6-5,CASSKGQGDEQYF,TGTGCCAGCAGCAAGGGACAGGGGGACGAGCAGTACTTC
TRBJ1-1,13,few,-,TRBV12-5,CASGFLEDTEAFF,TGTGCTAGTGGTTTTCTGGAGGACACTGAAGCTTTCTTT
TRBJ2-1,11,once,-,TRBV20-1,CSRRALNEQFF,TGCTCAAGGAGGGCCCTAAATGAGCAGTTCTTC
TRBJ2-5,14,few,TRBD2,TRBV5-1,CASSSTSGQETQYF,TGCGCCAGCAGCTCCACTAGCGGGCAAGAGACCCAGTACTTC
TRBJ2-1,13,-,-,TRBV19,CASSIGWGDEQFF,TGTGCCAGTAGTATAGGTTGGGGAGATGAGCAGTTCTTC
TRBJ2-6,18,few,TRBD1,TRBV19,CASSIRWAGGSGANVLTF,TGTGCCAGTAGTATCAGATGGGCAGGGGGCTCTGGGGCCAACGTCCTGACTTTC
TRBJ1-1,15,-,TRBD1,TRBV6-5,CASSLPGQSHTEAFF,TGTGCCAGCAGTTTGCCGGGACAGTCTCACACTGAAGCTTTCTTT
TRBJ2-5,14,-,-,TRBV11-2,CASSSPPRQETQYF,TGTGCCAGCAGCTCACCCCCTAGACAAGAGACCCAGTACTTC
TRBJ1-4,19,few,-,TRBV21-1,CASSKAAGGSVATNEKLFF,TGTGCCAGCAGCAAAGCAGCAGGGGGCTCCGTTGCAACTAATGAAAAACTGTTTTTT
TRBJ2-2,14,-,-,TRBV29-1,CSVSPALNTGELFF,TGCAGCGTGAGTCCCGCACTGAACACCGGGGAGCTGTTTTTT
TRBJ2-7,15,-,TRBD1,TRBV19,CASSIRTGVSYEQYF,TGTGCCAGTAGTATCCGGACAGGGGTATCCTACGAGCAGTACTTC
TRBJ1-2,15,-,TRBD1,TRBV15,CATSREGTGGYGYTF,TGTGCCACCAGCAGAGAAGGGACAGGCGGCTATGGCTACACCTTC
TRBJ2-1,15,-,TRBD2,TRBV19,CASTTGLAGGDEQFF,TGTGCCAGTACCACCGGACTAGCGGGAGGAGATGAGCAGTTCTTC
TRBJ2-5,16,-,TRBD1,TRBV5-1,CASSLRTGGFQETQYF,TGCGCCAGCAGCTTGAGGACAGGAGGTTTCCAAGAGACCCAGTACTTC
TRBJ2-1,13,-,-,TRBV6-5,CASSYREPNEQFF,TGTGCCAGCAGTTACCGGGAACCCAATGAGCAGTTCTTC
TRBJ1-4,15,-,TRBD1,TRBV30,CAWSAGGGLFSKLFF,TGTGCCTGGAGTGCAGGGGGCGGCCTTTTTTCAAAACTGTTTTTT
TRBJ1-5,14,-,TRBD1,TRBV6-6,CASSLGQGHQPQHF,TGTGCCAGCAGCCTCGGACAGGGGCATCAGCCCCAGCATTTT
TRBJ1-5,14,-,-,TRBV6-5,CASSPGLTNQPQHF,TGTGCCAGCAGTCCGGGACTTACTAATCAGCCCCAGCATTTT
TRBJ2-1,17,-,TRBD2,TRBV4-1,CASSQGRLAGRYNEQFF,TGCGCCAGCAGCCAAGGGCGGCTAGCGGGTAGGTACAATGAGCAGTTCTTC
TRBJ2-1,15,once,TRBD2,TRBV6-4,CASSQLAGTYNEQFF,TGTGCCAGCAGTCAACTAGCGGGGACCTACAATGAGCAGTTCTTC
TRBJ2-7,16,once,-,TRBV18,CASSPIGTESSYEQYF,TGTGCCAGCTCACCTATTGGAACGGAGAGCTCCTACGAGCAGTACTTC
TRBJ1-2,15,-,TRBD1,TRBV7-2,CASSLADRGLGGYTF,TGTGCCAGCAGCTTAGCGGACAGGGGGTTGGGTGGCTACACCTTC
TRBJ1-2,13,few,-,TRBV30,CAWNPDSPYGYTF,TGTGCCTGGAACCCGGACAGCCCCTATGGCTACACCTTC
TRBJ2-7,14,-,TRBD1,TRBV18,CASSPPTGPYEQYF,TGTGCCAGCTCACCACCGACAGGGCCCTACGAGCAGTACTTC
TRBJ2-5,17,-,-,TRBV21-1,CASTDNCSTSGKETQYF,TGTGCCAGCACGGACAACTGCTCGACTAGCGGGAAAGAGACCCAGTACTTC
TRBJ2-4,18,-,TRBD2,TRBV28,CASRSGTSGTVAKNIQYF,TGTGCCAGCAGATCCGGGACTAGCGGGACCGTAGCCAAAAACATTCAGTACTTC
TRBJ2-5,15,-,-,TRBV6-1,CASSNTGPSQETQYF,TGTGCCAGCAGTAATACAGGGCCCTCCCAAGAGACCCAGTACTTC
TRBJ2-6,16,-,-,TRBV19,CASNPDGYSGANGLTF,TGTGCCAGTAACCCGGACGGCTACTCTGGGGCCAACGGCCTGACTTTC
TRBJ1-4,13,-,TRBD1,TRBV7-7,CASSPGQGEKLFF,TGTGCTAGCAGCCCGGGACAGGGCGAAAAACTGTTTTTT
TRBJ2-2,15,-,-,TRBV2,CASSEMGGSGGELFF,TGTGCCAGCAGTGAGATGGGAGGATCGGGGGGGGAGCTGTTTTTT